The 31 T cell receptor beta chains in this list originate from one sample, sequenced in a study of blood T cell repertoires in COVID-19. This table comes from immunoSEQ multiplex PCR, and its TCRdb copy is limited to in-frame clones, with some not included. The table includes around 400,000 clones, 80% to 90% detected once. The sample taken for sequencing was peripheral blood. The receptor source for this set is a woman aged 55-75 years with COVID-19, enrolled during active disease.

This chain joins TRBV19 and TRBJ1-1; D gene uncertain. The germline gives CDR1 LNHDA, CDR2 SQIVND (reference sequence). Between the trimmed V and J ends, which lost 5 bases and 0 bases, there was a span of 7 bases. CDR3 length: 13 amino acids. The DNA of the CDR3 is TGTGCCAGTAGTTCAGGATTGAACACTGAAGCTTTCTTT. It codes for CASSSGLNTEAFF.

The chain links TRBV27 to TRBJ1-3, with D possibly being TRBD1 (6 bases). Trimming stripped 8 bases from V and 0 bases from J, with 14 bases between. CDR3 length: 15 residues. Per germline, CDR1 MNHEY and CDR2 SMNVEV (reference sequence). The CDR3 coding sequence is TGTGCCAGCTCACCGGACAGAAGCTCTGGAAACACCATATATTTT. Amino acids: CASSPDRSSGNTIYF.

This clone appeared a single time. The J gene is TRBJ1-2, the V gene TRBV18; the D is unclear. Deletions cut 6 bases from V and 1 base from J, with 12 bases between. Germline assignment: CDR1 KGHSH and CDR2 LQKENI. The CDR3 sequence is 14 residues long. The CDR3 bases are TGTGCCAGCTCCGGAGAGGGAAATAACTATGGCTACACCTTC. Its translation is CASSGEGNNYGYTF. The variable domain in full, with the rest retrieved from reference TRBV18 and TRBJ1-2, is NAGVMQNPRHLVRRRGQEARLRCSPMKGHSHVYWYRQLPEEGLKFMVYLQKENIIDESGMPKERFSAEFPKEGPSILRIQQVVRGDSAAYFCASSGEGNNYGYTFGSGTRLTVV.

The chain carries TRBV7-9 and TRBJ2-1; D might be TRBD1 (6 bases). In germline, CDR1 is SEHNR, CDR2 FQNEAQ (reference sequence). The CDR3 covers 15 residues. The ends were cut back, 4 bases at V and 10 bases at J, with 20 bases in the middle. DNA for the CDR3: TGTGCCAGCAGCTCCGGACAGTCCCCAACACGGGAGCAGTTCTTC. Protein sequence: CASSSGQSPTREQFF.

The chain couples TRBV29-1 to TRBJ2-1; D is perhaps TRBD1 (6 bases). V was clipped by 1 base and J by 3 bases, with 13 bases between them. Germline assignment: CDR1 SQVTM and CDR2 ANQGSEA. The CDR3 is 15 residues long. The CDR3, as DNA: TGCAGCGTTGAAGGGGGCAGGGGATTCTACAATGAGCAGTTCTTC. As protein: CSVEGGRGFYNEQFF.

This clone was detected a few times. The chain links TRBV5-1 to TRBJ1-1; D possibly corresponds to TRBD1 (6 bases). This CDR3 is 13 amino acids long. Germline CDR1 reads SGHRS; CDR2 reads YFSETQ. Trimming took 2 bases from V and 3 from J, leaving 8 bases between them. The CDR3 sequence: CASSFPGDTEAFF. The CDR3 DNA reads TGCGCCAGCAGCTTTCCAGGGGACACTGAAGCTTTCTTT.

This clone appeared once. The chain is built from TRBV5-6 and TRBJ1-1; D gene uncertain. Germline CDR1 reads SGHDT; CDR2 reads YYEEEE. V was clipped by 4 bases and J by 4 bases, with 17 bases between them. CDR3 length: 15 residues. CDR3 sequence: CASSTRGRTSTEAFF. The CDR3 DNA is TGTGCCAGCAGCACCCGAGGGAGGACCAGCACTGAAGCTTTCTTT.

This clone appeared a few times. The chain links TRBV2 to TRBJ1-2; D is unresolved. This CDR3 is 14 amino acids long. CDR1 and CDR2 from the germline V gene are SNHLY and FYNNEI. V was shortened by 5 bases and J by 8 bases, with 18 bases between the two germline ends. The CDR3 nucleotides read TGTGCCAGCAGTAATCTACCCTCCGCGCGGGGCTACACCTTC. Translating it yields CASSNLPSARGYTF.

The rearrangement joins TRBV3-1 (or the pseudogene TRBV3-2) to TRBJ2-2; the D gene is possibly TRBD1 (6 bases). The germline V gene encodes CDR1 LGHDT and CDR2 YNNKEL (reference sequence). Between the trimmed V and J ends, which lost 4 bases and 6 bases, there was a span of 15 bases. The CDR3 length is 15 residues. The CDR3 DNA is TGTGCCAGCAGCCTATTAGGGGGAATGGCCGGGGAGCTGTTTTTT. Its translation is CASSLLGGMAGELFF.

The chain is built from TRBV6-5 and TRBJ2-2, with D uncertain. The CDR3 consists of 14 residues. V lost 8 bases and J 0 bases, leaving 10 bases between the germline ends. Germline-derived CDR1 and CDR2 are MNHEY and SVGAGI. The CDR3 protein is CASSPQTNTGELFF. Here the CDR3 DNA reads TGTGCCAGCTCGCCACAGACGAACACCGGGGAGCTGTTTTTT.

The chain carries TRBV6-5 and TRBJ2-3; D remains unclear. Germline V gene lookup returns CDR1 MNHEY and CDR2 SVGAGI. V was trimmed by 6 bases and J by 0 bases, leaving 10 bases between them. The CDR3 totals 14 residues. In nucleotides, the CDR3 is TGTGCCAGCAGATCAGATGCTAGCACAGATACGCAGTATTTT. Protein sequence: CASRSDASTDTQYF.

The chain has TRBV5-6 and TRBJ1-2; D perhaps matches TRBD1 (6 bases). V dropped 5 bases and J dropped 5 bases, with 19 bases sitting between them. The length of the CDR3 is 15 residues. Germline CDR1 reads SGHDT; CDR2 reads YYEEEE. CDR3 sequence (DNA): TGTGCCAGCAGGGAGGCGGGCAGGGGTGAATATGGCTACACCTTC. It yields the protein CASREAGRGEYGYTF.

This chain connects TRBV7-9 to TRBJ2-2; TRBD1 agrees at 9 bases. The CDR3 has 15 amino acids. V gave up 5 bases and J gave up 5 bases; unmatched junction bases: 6. The germline CDR1 and CDR2 sequences are SEHNR and FQNEAQ (reference sequence). The CDR3 DNA is TGTGCCAGCAGCCCTACAGGGGGCGGGACCGGGGAGCTGTTTTTT. This translates into CASSPTGGGTGELFF. Using reference TRBV7-9 and TRBJ2-2 for the parts outside the CDR3, the full variable domain is DTGVSQNPRHKITKRGQNVTFRCDPISEHNRLYWYRQTLGQGPEFLTYFQNEAQLEKSRLLSDRFSAERPKGSFSTLEIQRTEQGDSAMYLCASSPTGGGTGELFFGEGSRLTVL.

The chain employs TRBV9 and TRBJ2-7; TRBD1 matches at 8 bases. CDR3 length: 15 residues. After removal of 2 bases from V and 1 base from J, the junction contained 5 bases not matched to a gene. The germline CDR1 and CDR2 sequences are SGDLS and YYNGEE. The CDR3 region is CASSVARQGSYEQYF. CDR3 in DNA: TGTGCCAGCAGCGTGGCGAGACAGGGGTCCTACGAGCAGTACTTC.

The J gene is TRBJ2-1, the V gene TRBV5-4, with 10 nucleotides matching TRBD2. With 1 base clipped from V and 0 bases from J, the junction kept 4 bases outside the gene matches. The CDR3 extends over 17 amino acids. Germline-derived CDR1 and CDR2 are SGHNT and YYREEE (reference sequence). The CDR3 DNA is TGTGCCAGCAGCTTGCCGTTAGCGGGGGGCTCCTACAATGAGCAGTTCTTC. This codes for CASSLPLAGGSYNEQFF.

The genes are TRBV3-1 (or the pseudogene TRBV3-2) and TRBJ2-6; weak D call: TRBD2 (5 bases). From germline, CDR1 is LGHDT and CDR2 YNNKEL (reference sequence). The V end lost 4 bases, the J end lost 13 bases, and 14 bases lay between the germline ends. The CDR3 runs to 13 residues. The CDR3 reads CASSRESLGVLTF. The DNA of the CDR3 is TGTGCCAGCAGCCGGGAGTCTCTCGGGGTCCTGACTTTC.

The V and J genes are TRBV24-1 and TRBJ1-5; TRBD1 matches at 8 bases. Per the germline V gene, CDR1 is KGHDR and CDR2 is SFDVKD. CDR3 length equals 14 residues. After removal of 9 bases from V and 4 bases from J, the junction contained 7 bases not matched to a gene. The CDR3 protein is CATVPRDRNQPQHF. The CDR3 coding sequence is TGTGCCACCGTTCCGAGGGACAGGAATCAGCCCCAGCATTTT.

The chain is built from TRBV10-3 and TRBJ1-1; no clear D. The germline gives CDR1 ENHRY, CDR2 SYGVKD. The germline V and J ends were trimmed by 7 bases and 1 base, with 10 bases remaining between them. This CDR3 is 13 amino acids long. In nucleotides, the CDR3 is TGTGCCATCACCATAGATACGAACACTGAAGCTTTCTTT. Translation: CAITIDTNTEAFF.

This rearrangement joins TRBV7-2 to TRBJ1-5; weak D call: TRBD1 (5 bases). This CDR3 is 15 amino acids long. Germline CDR1 SGHTA, CDR2 FQGNSA. V gave up 1 base and J gave up 3 bases, with 10 bases separating them. DNA of the CDR3: TGTGCCAGCAGCTTAGAGGACACAAACAATCAGCCCCAGCATTTT. This gives the protein CASSLEDTNNQPQHF.

The rearrangement uses TRBV18 and TRBJ2-7; D is unclear. Trimming shortened V by 3 bases and J by 0 bases, and 15 bases separated the two germline ends. The CDR3 contains 16 residues. Germline lookup yields CDR1 KGHSH and CDR2 LQKENI. CDR3 nucleotide sequence: TGTGCCAGCTCACCTGCGGTCGACCGGAGCTCCTACGAGCAGTACTTC. Amino acids: CASSPAVDRSSYEQYF.

The V call is TRBV11-2, the J call TRBJ2-3, with 8 bases matching TRBD1. Germline CDR1 and CDR2: SGHAT and FQNNGV. This CDR3 comprises 16 residues. Trimming took 7 bases from V and 5 from J; bases not matched to a gene: 14. The CDR3 sequence: CASTRNPGQVRDTQYF. DNA for the CDR3: TGTGCCAGCACCCGCAATCCGGGACAGGTTCGAGATACGCAGTATTTT.

The J gene is TRBJ2-2, the V gene TRBV10-1; D ambiguous. V was shortened by 6 bases and J by 4 bases, with 15 bases between the two germline ends. The germline CDR1 and CDR2 sequences are WNHNN and SYGVQD (reference sequence). This CDR3 has 15 amino acids. The CDR3 here is CASSLRGSPTGELFF. CDR3 bases: TGCGCCAGCAGCCTCCGAGGATCCCCCACCGGGGAGCTGTTTTTT.

This chain connects TRBV2 to TRBJ1-2; D possibly corresponds to TRBD1 (5 bases). Looked up from germline, CDR1 is SNHLY and CDR2 is FYNNEI. The V gene lost 2 bases and the J gene lost 4 bases, with 8 bases spanning the gap. CDR3 size: 13 residues. The CDR3 bases are TGTGCCAGCAGTGAAAGCAGGGCCTATGGCTACACCTTC. This codes for CASSESRAYGYTF.

The V and J genes are TRBV11-2 and TRBJ1-4; D might be TRBD1 (6 bases). This CDR3 region has 14 residues. V shed 5 bases and J shed 7 bases, with 14 bases lying between them. Germline CDR1 and CDR2: SGHAT and FQNNGV. CDR3 nucleotide sequence: TGTGCCAGCAGCCTAGGGGGGGTAGTTGAAAAACTGTTTTTT. Translated, it gives CASSLGGVVEKLFF.

The J gene is TRBJ1-1, the V gene TRBV2, with D possibly matching TRBD1 (6 bases). The CDR3 totals 17 residues. CDR1 and CDR2 (germline): SNHLY, FYNNEI. V lost 3 bases and J lost 0, with 17 bases in between. CDR3: CASSENGGQIMNTEAFF. Written as DNA, the CDR3 is TGTGCCAGCAGTGAGAATGGGGGCCAGATTATGAACACTGAAGCTTTCTTT.

This chain connects TRBV9 to TRBJ1-3; a possible D gene is TRBD1 (6 bases). Trimming cost V 3 bases and J 2 bases, with 9 bases left between them. Germline CDR1 reads SGDLS; CDR2 reads YYNGEE. This CDR3 spans 14 amino acids. The DNA of the CDR3 is TGTGCCAGCAGCGCCCCAGGGGCTGGAAACACCATATATTTT. Its translation: CASSAPGAGNTIYF.

The rearrangement uses TRBV3-1 (or the pseudogene TRBV3-2) and TRBJ1-5; no firm D call. Trimming cost V 4 bases and J 7 bases, with 14 bases left between them. CDR3 length equals 14 residues. Germline values: CDR1 LGHDT, CDR2 YNNKEL (reference sequence). The DNA of the CDR3 is TGTGCCAGCAGCCCCCTTTCCCTAAGACAGCCCCAGCATTTT. The encoded protein is CASSPLSLRQPQHF.

This chain uses TRBV5-1 with TRBJ2-1, with D possibly matching TRBD2 (6 bases). The germline CDR1 and CDR2 sequences are SGHRS and YFSETQ. Trimming cost V 1 base and J 5 bases, with 10 bases left between them. The CDR3 has 14 residues. The CDR3, as DNA: TGCGCCAGCAGCTTGAAGGAGGGAAACAATGAGCAGTTCTTC. Protein sequence: CASSLKEGNNEQFF.

The rearrangement joins TRBV30 to TRBJ1-1, with D hard to call. The CDR3 is 15 amino acids. Per the germline V gene, CDR1 is GTSNPN and CDR2 is SVGIG (reference sequence). The V end lost 0 bases, the J end lost 4 bases, and 15 bases lay between the germline ends. Here the CDR3 DNA reads TGTGCCTGGAGTGTAGCGGGGTACCCTCGCACTGAAGCTTTCTTT. Its translation is CAWSVAGYPRTEAFF.

V gene TRBV2 combines with J gene TRBJ1-3; possible D gene TRBD1, 5 bases. Germline-derived CDR1 and CDR2 are SNHLY and FYNNEI. V gave up 2 bases and J gave up 0 bases, with 5 bases separating them. The CDR3 is 14 amino acids. The CDR3 DNA sequence: TGTGCCAGCAGTGAACAGGGCTCTGGAAACACCATATATTTT. It encodes CASSEQGSGNTIYF.

This chain's CDR3 is CASSPGPGGSTYEQYF. In nucleotides, the CDR3 is TGTGCCAGCTCACCGGGACCAGGGGGTAGCACCTACGAGCAGTACTTC. The chain recombines TRBV18 with TRBJ2-7, with 7 positions matching TRBD1. V lost 3 bases to trimming and J lost 2 bases; unmatched junction nucleotides: 10. The germline V gene encodes CDR1 KGHSH and CDR2 LQKENI. The CDR3 extends over 16 amino acids. Based on the CDR3 plus reference TRBV18 and TRBJ2-7, the full variable domain is NAGVMQNPRHLVRRRGQEARLRCSPMKGHSHVYWYRQLPEEGLKFMVYLQKENIIDESGMPKERFSAEFPKEGPSILRIQQVVRGDSAAYFCASSPGPGGSTYEQYFGPGTRLTVT.